The TCR beta chain under discussion was sequenced for a study of cytomegalovirus exposure and HLA in healthy donors. The length of the CDR3 is 15 residues. In germline, CDR1 is SGHAT, CDR2 FQNNGV. The trim removed 7 bases at V and 4 bases at J, leaving 8 bases unmatched. With 60 Vbeta and 13 Jbeta primers, the PCR was carried out. Data came from immunoSEQ multiplex PCR; TCRdb stores just in-frame clones and leaves some out. Here the sample spans about 220,000 clones, approximately 83% being singletons. This receptor was identified in a boy under 10 years old in good health and CMV-seronegative. The chain combines TRBV11-2 with TRBJ2-7, with TRBD2 matching over 12 bases. The material sequenced was PBMCs. The CDR3 sequence is CASTSTSGSWYEQYF. CDR3 DNA sequence: TGTGCCAGCACTTCGACTAGCGGGAGTTGGTACGAGCAGTACTTC.